This T cell receptor (beta chain) was identified during a study of T cells in Graves' hyperthyroidism and ophthalmopathy. The CDR3 has 17 residues. Germline-derived CDR1 and CDR2 are MGHRA and YSYEKL. This clonotype was seen a single time. A much larger clone differs from this one at a single base, so this may be a read error. RNA transcripts gave rise to amplified TCR beta CDR3 regions. Initially, a first-round RT-PCR of the TCR CDR3 employed the HTBI primer set. TCRdb used MiXCR to reprocess the multiplex PCR reads, holding one entry per CDR3 protein. The sample has 450,000 to 700,000 distinct CDR3 sequences, roughly 46% seen once.

The receptor was derived from an adult woman with Graves' disease, either hyperthyroidism or ophthalmopathy (not recorded which). The specimen sequenced was peripheral blood or thyroid tissue (not recorded which). The chain links TRBV4-1 to TRBJ1-5; D gene uncertain. The CDR3 DNA sequence: TGCGCCAGCAGCCCCATCTTGAGCAAATATAGCAATCATCCCCAGCATTTT. It encodes CASSPILSKYSNHPQHF.